Below are 15 T cell receptor beta chains sequenced from a single sample in a study of cytotoxic CD8 clonotypes in ibrutinib-treated CLL. TCRdb's copy holds only in-frame clones and misses some; the assay was immunoSEQ multiplex PCR. Found here are about 140,000 clones, roughly 80% of them singletons; the top ten hold around 30%. Here the sequenced sample was PBMCs, taken after 12 months of ibrutinib treatment. Receptor source: a human donor with chronic lymphocytic leukemia.

V usage is TRBV11-1 and J usage is TRBJ2-7, with a tentative D call TRBD1 (6 bases). The length of the CDR3 is 12 residues. CDR1 and CDR2 (germline): SGHAT, FQDESV (reference sequence). V was cut by 1 base and J by 5 bases, with 6 bases left in between. CDR3 loop: CASSLGGHEQYF. CDR3 nucleotide sequence: TGTGCCAGCAGCTTAGGGGGGCACGAGCAGTACTTC.

CDR3 in DNA: TGTGCCAGCAGCTTAGGAGCGAACACTGAAGCTTTCTTT. It yields the protein CASSLGANTEAFF. V usage is TRBV11-3 and J usage is TRBJ1-1; D gene unclear. The CDR3 sequence is 13 residues long. With 1 base removed from V and 1 base from J, the gap between germline ends came to 4 bases. Germline V lookup: CDR1 SGHNT, CDR2 YENEEA.

V usage is TRBV28 and J usage is TRBJ2-7; 8 nucleotides match TRBD1. V lost 8 bases and J lost 3; bases outside the gene matches: 9. Germline V lookup: CDR1 MDHEN, CDR2 SYDVKM. This CDR3 has 14 residues. The CDR3 DNA reads TGTGCCAGCTTCACCACAGGGGGGTTCTACGAGCAGTACTTC. This translates into CASFTTGGFYEQYF.

The V gene is TRBV11-2, the J gene TRBJ2-7, with TRBD2 matching 7 bases. The CDR3 is made up of 18 amino acids. Germline CDR1 reads SGHAT; CDR2 reads FQNNGV. The V and J ends lost 0 bases and 3 bases, in that order; junction bases with no gene match: 14. DNA of the CDR3: TGTGCCAGCAGCTTAGAGCGGGAGTTGTCCACGAGGCTCTACGAGCAGTACTTC. It codes for CASSLERELSTRLYEQYF.

This clone was picked up one time. The genes are TRBV19 and TRBJ1-5; 11 bases are shared with TRBD1. V was clipped by 7 bases and J by 0 bases; unmatched bases: 14. From germline, CDR1 is LNHDA and CDR2 SQIVND (reference sequence). The CDR3 spans 19 residues. The CDR3, as DNA: TGTGCCAGTACCCGGGACTCAGGACAGGGGGCAATTAGCAATCAGCCCCAGCATTTT. It encodes CASTRDSGQGAISNQPQHF. The variable domain in full, with the rest retrieved from reference TRBV19 and TRBJ1-5, is DGGITQSPKYLFRKEGQNVTLSCEQNLNHDAMYWYRQDPGQGLRLIYYSQIVNDFQKGDIAEGYSVSREKKESFPLTVTSAQKNPTAFYLCASTRDSGQGAISNQPQHFGDGTRLSIL.

The rearrangement links TRBV25-1 to TRBJ1-2; a weak D match, TRBD1 (5 bases). Trimming cost V 3 bases and J 0 bases, with 8 bases left between them. The CDR3 has 14 residues. The germline V gene encodes CDR1 MGHDK and CDR2 SYGVNS. The CDR3 coding sequence is TGTGCCAGCAGTGAGCAGGGAGCTAACTATGGCTACACCTTC. Its protein product is CASSEQGANYGYTF.

Written as DNA, the CDR3 is TGTGCCAGCAGTCCCTTTGGGGGGTCTAATGAAAAACTGTTTTTT. Translating gives CASSPFGGSNEKLFF. V is TRBV7-9 and J is TRBJ1-4, with D possibly being TRBD1 (5 bases). The CDR3 is made up of 15 amino acids. Trimming cost V 6 bases and J 3 bases, with 14 bases left between them. Germline V gene sequence: CDR1 SEHNR, CDR2 FQNEAQ (reference sequence).

In DNA form, the CDR3 reads TGTGCCAGCAGCTCTAGGACACTCGCGAACACCGGGGAGCTGTTTTTT. It codes for CASSSRTLANTGELFF. This chain joins TRBV7-6 and TRBJ2-2; D might be TRBD1 (5 bases). This CDR3 has 16 amino acids. In germline, CDR1 is SGHVS, CDR2 FNYEAQ. V was pared by 4 bases and J by 0 bases, with 12 bases between.

The genes are TRBV11-3 and TRBJ2-1; D remains ambiguous. CDR3 length: 15 residues. V dropped 4 bases and J dropped 3 bases, with 13 bases sitting between them. Germline V lookup: CDR1 SGHNT, CDR2 YENEEA. This chain's CDR3 is CASSSWGSGYNEQFF. In DNA form, the CDR3 reads TGTGCCAGCAGCTCTTGGGGATCAGGCTACAATGAGCAGTTCTTC.

The gene calls are TRBV7-2 and TRBJ1-2; D may be TRBD1 (6 bases). This CDR3 contains 16 residues. The germline gives CDR1 SGHTA, CDR2 FQGNSA. Trimming removed 3 bases at V and 0 bases at J, with 14 bases between. The CDR3: CASSFVGGPANYGYTF. CDR3 nucleotides: TGTGCCAGCAGCTTCGTGGGGGGCCCAGCTAACTATGGCTACACCTTC.

V gene TRBV7-2 combines with J gene TRBJ2-1, with D unclear. CDR3 length: 12 residues. Germline V gene data show CDR1 as SGHTA and CDR2 as FQGNSA. V lost 4 bases and J lost 10, with 11 bases in between. CDR3 protein: CASSSPFGEQFF. CDR3 bases: TGTGCCAGCAGCTCCCCCTTTGGGGAGCAGTTCTTC.

This clone was detected only a few times. This rearrangement joins TRBV2 to TRBJ2-3; 8 bases are a match to TRBD1. The CDR3 loop spans 13 amino acids. Germline values: CDR1 SNHLY, CDR2 FYNNEI. J was trimmed by 2 bases and V by 6 bases; bases with no gene match: 1. CDR3 amino acids: CASRDRATDTQYF. The CDR3 coding sequence is TGTGCCAGCAGGGACAGGGCCACAGATACGCAGTATTTT.

This chain joins TRBV5-6 and TRBJ2-7; TRBD1 is a possible D gene (6 bases). The germline V gene has CDR1 SGHDT and CDR2 YYEEEE. The CDR3 extends over 13 amino acids. Trimming cost V 6 bases and J 6 bases, with 16 bases left between them. The CDR3 loop reads CASTPRGWGEQYF. In DNA, the CDR3 is TGTGCCAGCACCCCCAGGGGATGGGGCGAGCAGTACTTC.

The chain joins TRBV7-2 to TRBJ1-1, with 8 positions matching TRBD1. The CDR3 covers 16 residues. CDR1 SGHTA and CDR2 FQGNSA come from the germline V gene. The V and J ends lost 4 bases and 4 bases, in that order; junction bases with no gene match: 11. CDR3: CASSYGQGGWGTEAFF. The CDR3 DNA reads TGTGCCAGCAGCTACGGACAGGGAGGGTGGGGCACTGAAGCTTTCTTT.

The gene calls are TRBV25-1 and TRBJ1-1; D uncertain. V was clipped by 2 bases and J by 1 base, with 14 bases between them. The length of the CDR3 is 16 residues. Germline loops: CDR1 MGHDK, CDR2 SYGVNS. The CDR3 region is CASSEEVGKANTEAFF. CDR3 coding DNA: TGTGCCAGCAGTGAAGAGGTCGGCAAAGCGAACACTGAAGCTTTCTTT. Combining the CDR3 with reference TRBV25-1 and TRBJ1-1 gives the whole variable domain EADIYQTPRYLVIGTGKKITLECSQTMGHDKMYWYQQDPGMELHLIHYSYGVNSTEKGDLSSESTVSRIRTEHFPLTLESARPSHTSQYLCASSEEVGKANTEAFFGQGTRLTVV.